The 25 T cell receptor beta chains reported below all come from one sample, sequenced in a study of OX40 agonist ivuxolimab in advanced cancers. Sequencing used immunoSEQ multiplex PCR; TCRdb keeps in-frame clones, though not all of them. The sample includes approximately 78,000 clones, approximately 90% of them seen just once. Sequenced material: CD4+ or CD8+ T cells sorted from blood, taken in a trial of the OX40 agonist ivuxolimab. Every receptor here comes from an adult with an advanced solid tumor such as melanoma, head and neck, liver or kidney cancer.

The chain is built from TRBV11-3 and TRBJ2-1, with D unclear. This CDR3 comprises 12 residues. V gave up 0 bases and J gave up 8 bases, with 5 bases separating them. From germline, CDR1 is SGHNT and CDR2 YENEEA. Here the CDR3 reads CASSLEIYEQFF. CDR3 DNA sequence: TGTGCCAGCAGCTTAGAGATTTATGAGCAGTTCTTC.

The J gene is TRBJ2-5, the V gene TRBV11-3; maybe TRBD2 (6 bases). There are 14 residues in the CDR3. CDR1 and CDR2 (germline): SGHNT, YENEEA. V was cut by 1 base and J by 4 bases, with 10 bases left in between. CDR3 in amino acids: CASSLVAGGETQYF. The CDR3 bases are TGTGCCAGCAGCTTAGTCGCCGGGGGAGAGACCCAGTACTTC.

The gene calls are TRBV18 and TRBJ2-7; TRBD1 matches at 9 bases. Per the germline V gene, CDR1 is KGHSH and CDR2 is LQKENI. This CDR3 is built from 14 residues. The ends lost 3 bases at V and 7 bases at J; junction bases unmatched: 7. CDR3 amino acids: CASSPSGTGNEQYF. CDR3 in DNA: TGTGCCAGCTCACCGTCCGGGACAGGGAATGAGCAGTACTTC.

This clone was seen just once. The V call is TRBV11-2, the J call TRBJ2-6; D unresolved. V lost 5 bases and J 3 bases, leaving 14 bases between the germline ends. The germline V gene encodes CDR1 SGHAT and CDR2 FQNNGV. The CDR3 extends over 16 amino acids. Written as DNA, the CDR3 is TGTGCCAGCAGCCCACCATGGGTTGGTGGGGCCAACGTCCTGACTTTC. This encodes CASSPPWVGGANVLTF.

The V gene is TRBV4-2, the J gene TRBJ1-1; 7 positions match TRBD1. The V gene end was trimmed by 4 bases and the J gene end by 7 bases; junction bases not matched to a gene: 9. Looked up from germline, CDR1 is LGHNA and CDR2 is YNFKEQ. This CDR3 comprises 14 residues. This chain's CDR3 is CASSPLSRQGEAFF. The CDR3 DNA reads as TGTGCCAGCAGCCCTCTATCACGACAGGGTGAAGCTTTCTTT.

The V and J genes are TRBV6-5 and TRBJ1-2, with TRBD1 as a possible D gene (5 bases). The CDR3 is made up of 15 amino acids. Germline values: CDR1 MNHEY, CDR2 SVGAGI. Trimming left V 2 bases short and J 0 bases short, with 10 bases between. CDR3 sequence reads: CASSYGGLANYGYTF. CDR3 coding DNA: TGTGCCAGCAGTTACGGGGGACTAGCTAACTATGGCTACACCTTC.

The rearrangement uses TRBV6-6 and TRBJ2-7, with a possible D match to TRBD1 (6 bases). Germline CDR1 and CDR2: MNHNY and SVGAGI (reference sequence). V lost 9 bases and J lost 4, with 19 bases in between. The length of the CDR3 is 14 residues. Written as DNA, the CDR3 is TGTGCCAGTAGATCAACAGGGATCGGGTACGAGCAGTACTTC. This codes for CASRSTGIGYEQYF.

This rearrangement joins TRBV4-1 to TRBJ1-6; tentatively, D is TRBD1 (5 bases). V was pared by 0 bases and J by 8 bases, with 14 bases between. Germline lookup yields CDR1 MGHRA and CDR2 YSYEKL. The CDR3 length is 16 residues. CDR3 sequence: CASSQDVGGAYSPLHF. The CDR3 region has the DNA TGCGCCAGCAGCCAAGATGTGGGAGGGGCGTATTCACCCCTCCACTTT.

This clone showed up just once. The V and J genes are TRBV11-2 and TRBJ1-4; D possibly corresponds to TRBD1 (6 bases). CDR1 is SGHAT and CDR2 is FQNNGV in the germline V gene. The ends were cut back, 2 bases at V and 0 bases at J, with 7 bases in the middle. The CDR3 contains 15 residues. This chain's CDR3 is CASSLQGSTNEKLFF. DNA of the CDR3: TGTGCCAGCAGCTTACAGGGGTCAACTAATGAAAAACTGTTTTTT.

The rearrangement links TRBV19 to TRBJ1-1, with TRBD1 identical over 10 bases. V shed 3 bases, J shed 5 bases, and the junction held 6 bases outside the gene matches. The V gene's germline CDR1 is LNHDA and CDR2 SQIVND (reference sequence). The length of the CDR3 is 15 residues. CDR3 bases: TGTGCCAGTAGTATGGGACAGGGGAGAGGGACTGAAGCTTTCTTT. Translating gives CASSMGQGRGTEAFF.

In nucleotides, the CDR3 is TGCGCCAGCAGCTCAGGGGGCTCTTACAATGAGCAGTTCTTC. This translates into CASSSGGSYNEQFF. This chain links TRBV5-1 with TRBJ2-1; 8 positions match TRBD1. V lost 3 bases to trimming and J lost 4 bases; unmatched junction nucleotides: 3. Per germline, CDR1 SGHRS and CDR2 YFSETQ. This CDR3 contains 14 residues. Complete variable domain (other parts from reference TRBV5-1 and TRBJ2-1): KAGVTQTPRYLIKTRGQQVTLSCSPISGHRSVSWYQQTPGQGLQFLFEYFSETQRNKGNFPGRFSGRQFSNSRSEMNVSTLELGDSALYLCASSSGGSYNEQFFGPGTRLTVL.

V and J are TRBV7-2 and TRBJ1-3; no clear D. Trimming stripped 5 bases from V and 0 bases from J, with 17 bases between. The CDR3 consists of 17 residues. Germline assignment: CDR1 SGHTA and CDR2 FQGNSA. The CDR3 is CASSLVGASDSGNTIYF. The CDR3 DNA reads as TGTGCCAGCAGCCTAGTTGGTGCATCCGACTCTGGAAACACCATATATTTT.

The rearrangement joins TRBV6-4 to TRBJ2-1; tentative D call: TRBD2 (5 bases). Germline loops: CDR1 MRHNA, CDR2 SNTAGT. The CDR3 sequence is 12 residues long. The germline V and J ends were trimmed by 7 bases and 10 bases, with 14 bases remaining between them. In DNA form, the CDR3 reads TGTGCCAGCATCGGCCTCCGGAGGGAGCAGTTCTTC. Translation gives CASIGLRREQFF.

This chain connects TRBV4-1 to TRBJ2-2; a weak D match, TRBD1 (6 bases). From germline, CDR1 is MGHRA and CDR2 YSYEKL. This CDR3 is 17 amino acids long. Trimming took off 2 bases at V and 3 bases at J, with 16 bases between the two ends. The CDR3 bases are TGCGCCAGCAGCCAATTAACTGGGGGCGTGGACACCGGGGAGCTGTTTTTT. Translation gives CASSQLTGGVDTGELFF.

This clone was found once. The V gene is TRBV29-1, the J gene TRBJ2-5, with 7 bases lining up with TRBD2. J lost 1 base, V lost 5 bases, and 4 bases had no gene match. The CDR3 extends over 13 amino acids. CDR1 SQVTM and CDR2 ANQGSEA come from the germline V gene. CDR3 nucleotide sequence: TGCAGCGTTCGGACGGGGGGCCAAGAGACCCAGTACTTC. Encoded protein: CSVRTGGQETQYF. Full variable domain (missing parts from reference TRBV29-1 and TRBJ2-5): SAVISQKPSRDICQRGTSLTIQCQVDSQVTMMFWYRQQPGQSLTLIATANQGSEATYESGFVIDKFPISRPNLTFSTLTVSNMSPEDSSIYLCSVRTGGQETQYFGPGTRLLVL.

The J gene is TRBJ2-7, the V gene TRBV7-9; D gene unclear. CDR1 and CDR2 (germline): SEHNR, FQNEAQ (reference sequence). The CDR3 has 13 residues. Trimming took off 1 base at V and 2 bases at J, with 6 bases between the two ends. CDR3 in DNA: TGTGCCAGCAGCTTAGGGGTAGCCTACGAGCAGTACTTC. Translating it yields CASSLGVAYEQYF.

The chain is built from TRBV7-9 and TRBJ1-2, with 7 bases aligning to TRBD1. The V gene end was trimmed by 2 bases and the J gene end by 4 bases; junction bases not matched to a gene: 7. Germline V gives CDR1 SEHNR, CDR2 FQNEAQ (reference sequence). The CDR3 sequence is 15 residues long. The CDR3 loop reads CASSLTAGGSYGYTF. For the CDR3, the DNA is TGTGCCAGCAGCTTAACGGCAGGGGGGAGCTATGGCTACACCTTC. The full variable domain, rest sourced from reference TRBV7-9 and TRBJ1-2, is DTGVSQNPRHKITKRGQNVTFRCDPISEHNRLYWYRQTLGQGPEFLTYFQNEAQLEKSRLLSDRFSAERPKGSFSTLEIQRTEQGDSAMYLCASSLTAGGSYGYTFGSGTRLTVV.

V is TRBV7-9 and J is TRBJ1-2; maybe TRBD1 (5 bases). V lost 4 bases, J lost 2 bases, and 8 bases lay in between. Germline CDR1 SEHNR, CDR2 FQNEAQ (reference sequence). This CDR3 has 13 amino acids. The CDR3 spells CASSWDGNYGYTF. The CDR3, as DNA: TGTGCCAGCAGCTGGGACGGGAACTATGGCTACACCTTC.

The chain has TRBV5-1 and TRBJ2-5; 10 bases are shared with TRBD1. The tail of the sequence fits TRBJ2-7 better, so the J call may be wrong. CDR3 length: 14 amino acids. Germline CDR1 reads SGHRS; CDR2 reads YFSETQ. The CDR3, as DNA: TGCGCCAGCAGCTTGAAGGACAGGGGGAGCGAGCAGTACTTC. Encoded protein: CASSLKDRGSEQYF.

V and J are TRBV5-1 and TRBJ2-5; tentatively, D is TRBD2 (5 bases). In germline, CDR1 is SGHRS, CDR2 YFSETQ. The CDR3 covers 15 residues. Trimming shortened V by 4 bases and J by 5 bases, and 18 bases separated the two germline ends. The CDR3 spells CASSLDPGEWETQYF. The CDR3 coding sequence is TGCGCCAGCAGCCTGGACCCCGGGGAGTGGGAGACCCAGTACTTC.

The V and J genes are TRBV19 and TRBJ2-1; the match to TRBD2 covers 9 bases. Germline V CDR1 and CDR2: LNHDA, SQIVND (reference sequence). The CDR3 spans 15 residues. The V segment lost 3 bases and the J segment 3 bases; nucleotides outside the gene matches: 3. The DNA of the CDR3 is TGTGCCAGTAGTATTGCGGGGGGGGACTACAATGAGCAGTTCTTC. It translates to CASSIAGGDYNEQFF. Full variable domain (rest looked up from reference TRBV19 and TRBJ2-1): DGGITQSPKYLFRKEGQNVTLSCEQNLNHDAMYWYRQDPGQGLRLIYYSQIVNDFQKGDIAEGYSVSREKKESFPLTVTSAQKNPTAFYLCASSIAGGDYNEQFFGPGTRLTVL.

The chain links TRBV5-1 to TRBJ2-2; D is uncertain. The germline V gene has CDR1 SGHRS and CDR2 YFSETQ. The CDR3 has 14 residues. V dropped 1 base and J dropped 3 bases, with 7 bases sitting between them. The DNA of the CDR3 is TGCGCCAGCAGCTTGCGTGAATACACCGGGGAGCTGTTTTTT. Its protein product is CASSLREYTGELFF.

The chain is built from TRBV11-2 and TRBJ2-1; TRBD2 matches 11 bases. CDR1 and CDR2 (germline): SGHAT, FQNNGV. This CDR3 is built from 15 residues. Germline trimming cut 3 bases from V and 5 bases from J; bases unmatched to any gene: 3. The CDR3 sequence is CASSFGTSGHNEQFF. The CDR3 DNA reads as TGTGCCAGCAGCTTCGGGACTAGCGGCCACAATGAGCAGTTCTTC.

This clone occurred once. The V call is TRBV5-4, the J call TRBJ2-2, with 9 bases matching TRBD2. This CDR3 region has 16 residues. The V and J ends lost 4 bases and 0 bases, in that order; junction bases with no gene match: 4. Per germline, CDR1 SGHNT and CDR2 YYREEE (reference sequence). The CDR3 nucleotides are TGTGCCAGCAGCCTTATAGCGGGAGCGAACACCGGGGAGCTGTTTTTT. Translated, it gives CASSLIAGANTGELFF. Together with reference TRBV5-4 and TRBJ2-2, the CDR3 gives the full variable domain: ETGVTQSPTHLIKTRGQQVTLRCSSQSGHNTVSWYQQALGQGPQFIFQYYREEENGRGNFPPRFSGLQFPNYSSELNVNALELDDSALYLCASSLIAGANTGELFFGEGSRLTVL.

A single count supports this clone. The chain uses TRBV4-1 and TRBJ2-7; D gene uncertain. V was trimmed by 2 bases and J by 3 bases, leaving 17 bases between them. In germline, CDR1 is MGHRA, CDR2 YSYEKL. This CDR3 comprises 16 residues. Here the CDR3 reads CASSQNSDGFRYEQYF. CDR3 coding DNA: TGCGCCAGCAGCCAAAACTCTGACGGGTTCCGCTACGAGCAGTACTTC.